This T cell receptor (beta chain) came from a study of T cell responses to AZD1222 COVID-19 vaccine. V shed 2 bases and J shed 0 bases, with 17 bases lying between them. This CDR3 region has 19 residues. Measured with immunoSEQ multiplex PCR; TCRdb has only the in-frame clones, and not every one. The sample has about 25,000 clones; 86% are singletons. The sequence derives from an adult who received the AZD1222 COVID-19 vaccine. The sequenced sample was peripheral blood, obtained 28 days after the second AZD1222 dose. The chain is built from TRBV23-1 and TRBJ2-6; weak D call: TRBD1 (6 bases). TRBV23-1 is recorded as an ORF, its role being uncertain. The CDR3 sequence: CASSQDRDKKSSGANVLTF. The DNA of the CDR3 is TGCGCCAGCAGTCAAGACCGGGACAAAAAGAGCTCTGGGGCCAACGTCCTGACTTTC.